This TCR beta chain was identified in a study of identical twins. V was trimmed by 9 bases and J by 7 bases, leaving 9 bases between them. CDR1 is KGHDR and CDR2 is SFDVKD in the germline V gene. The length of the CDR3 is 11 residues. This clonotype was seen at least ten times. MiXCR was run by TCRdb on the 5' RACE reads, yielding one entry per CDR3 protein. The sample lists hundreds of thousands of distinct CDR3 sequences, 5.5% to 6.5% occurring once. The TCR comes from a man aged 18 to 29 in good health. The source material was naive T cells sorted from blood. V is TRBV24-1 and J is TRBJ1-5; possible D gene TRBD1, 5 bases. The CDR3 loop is CATGALQPQHF. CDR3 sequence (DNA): TGTGCCACCGGGGCTTTGCAGCCCCAGCATTTT.